Included here is one T cell receptor (beta chain) sequence, with context. This sample was included in a study of OX40 agonist ivuxolimab in advanced cancers. On the study more broadly: The mean age was approximately 60 years, ranging from about 23 to 85, with more than 70% of participants male.

People who had autoimmune disease history or systemic immunosuppression were excluded. TCRdb's copy holds only in-frame clones and misses some; the assay was immunoSEQ multiplex PCR. This table holds 50,000 or so clones, 90% to 95% found once. Germline CDR1 is SQVTM and CDR2 is ANQGSEA. The CDR3 is made up of 15 amino acids. The J segment lost 12 bases and the V segment lost 3 bases, leaving 15 bases of the junction unmatched. The specimen comprised CD4+ or CD8+ T cells sorted from blood, sampled in a trial of the OX40 agonist ivuxolimab. The chain joins TRBV29-1 to TRBJ2-1; 9 positions match TRBD1. This clonotype was sampled from an adult with an advanced solid tumor such as melanoma, head and neck, liver or kidney cancer. The CDR3 DNA is TGCAGCGTTGAGGGGGCAGGGACAGGGTCGTTCTGGCAGTTCTTC. Translating gives CSVEGAGTGSFWQFF.